This entry is about one T cell receptor beta chain. Generated by immunoSEQ multiplex PCR, the TCRdb table keeps only in-frame clones and is missing some. The data show about 27,000 clones, about 80% seen once. The sample is drawn from a study of blood T cell repertoires in COVID-19. The CDR3 sequence is 12 residues long. Germline CDR1 is LNHDA and CDR2 is SQIVND (reference sequence). V was shortened by 7 bases and J by 10 bases, with 15 bases between the two germline ends. The chain carries TRBV19 and TRBJ2-3, with D tentatively TRBD1 (6 bases). Sequenced sample: peripheral blood. The receptor's source is a man in his 70s with active COVID-19. Here the CDR3 DNA reads TGTGCCAGTAAAGACCAGGGGCCCGCGCAGTATTTT. This translates into CASKDQGPAQYF.